The T cell receptor (beta chain) under discussion was sequenced for a study of cytomegalovirus exposure and HLA in healthy donors. The CDR3 totals 17 residues. As for this clone: Its antigen is not known.

The study, taken as a whole, reports: A later examination showed that TCR association rates differed by HLA locus, with DRB1 most and HLA-C fewest. Sequencing probably produced one cluster of sequence variants that were highly shared. Most CMV-associated TCR beta chains were later found to appear HLA-restricted. The CMV antigen specificity of a few CMV-associated chains was confirmed through in vitro analysis.

Primers included in the PCR were 60 Vbeta and 13 Jbeta primers. Only in-frame clones appear in the TCRdb table, and some are missing; sequencing was by immunoSEQ multiplex PCR. The table has about 130,000 clones, 80% to 90% seen once; the top ten hold 2.5% to 3.5%. The sequence was collected from a woman under 30 in good health and CMV-seropositive. Sequenced material: PBMCs. The chain has TRBV12-1 and TRBJ2-7; TRBD1 is the table's D call and was not checked against the DNA. TRBV12-1 corresponds to a pseudogene. DNA of the CDR3: TGTGCCAGCAGCTCCCCGCCGACAGGGGAGAGCTCCTACGAGCAGTACTTC. Protein: CASSSPPTGESSYEQYF.